This T cell receptor delta chain came from a study of delta chains in infants with herpesvirus infections. Concerning this clone: Antigen specificity is unknown.

PBMC RNA was reverse transcribed using gamma-chain- and delta-chain-specific primers. TCRdb made new clone calls on the RT-PCR reads using CATT. Here the sample spans roughly 1,500 delta-chain clones, roughly 29% being singletons. Study findings and constraints: Later infection age appeared linked to lower public-clonotype frequency among Vdelta1 cells. The public clonotype might exist undetected in CMV-uninfected infants. Uninfected infants and those infected after 120 days lacked the public clonotype. Among 18 CMV-infected infants, several showed the public Vdelta1 clonotype.

The CDR3 covers 15 residues. V lost 5 bases to trimming and J lost 0 bases, with 13 bases between them. Germline CDR1 is TSWWSYY and CDR2 is QGS. The sample consisted of peripheral blood, taken at time point 1 of longitudinal follow-up. This clonotype was obtained from a human donor who was a Ugandan infant, either HIV-exposed or HIV-unexposed (not recorded which). The rearrangement links TRDV1 to TRDJ1; the D gene is possibly TRDD2 (5 bases). CDR3 DNA: TGTGCTCTTGGGAAAGGCCTACTGTACACCGATAAACTCATCTTT. Encoded protein: CALGKGLLYTDKLIF.